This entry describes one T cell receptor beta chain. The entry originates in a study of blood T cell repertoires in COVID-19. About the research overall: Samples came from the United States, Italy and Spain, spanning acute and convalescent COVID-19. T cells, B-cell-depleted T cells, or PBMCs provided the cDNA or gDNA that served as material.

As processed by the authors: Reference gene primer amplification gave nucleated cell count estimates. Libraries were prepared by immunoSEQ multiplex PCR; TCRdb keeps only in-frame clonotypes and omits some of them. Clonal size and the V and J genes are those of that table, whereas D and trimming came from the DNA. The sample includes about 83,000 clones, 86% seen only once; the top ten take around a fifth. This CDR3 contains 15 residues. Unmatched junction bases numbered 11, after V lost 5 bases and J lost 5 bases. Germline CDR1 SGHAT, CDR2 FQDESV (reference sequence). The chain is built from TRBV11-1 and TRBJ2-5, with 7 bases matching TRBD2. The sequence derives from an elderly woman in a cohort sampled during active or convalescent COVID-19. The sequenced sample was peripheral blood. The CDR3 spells CASSRGGGSAETQYF. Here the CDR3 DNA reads TGTGCCAGCAGCCGAGGCGGCGGGAGCGCTGAGACCCAGTACTTC.